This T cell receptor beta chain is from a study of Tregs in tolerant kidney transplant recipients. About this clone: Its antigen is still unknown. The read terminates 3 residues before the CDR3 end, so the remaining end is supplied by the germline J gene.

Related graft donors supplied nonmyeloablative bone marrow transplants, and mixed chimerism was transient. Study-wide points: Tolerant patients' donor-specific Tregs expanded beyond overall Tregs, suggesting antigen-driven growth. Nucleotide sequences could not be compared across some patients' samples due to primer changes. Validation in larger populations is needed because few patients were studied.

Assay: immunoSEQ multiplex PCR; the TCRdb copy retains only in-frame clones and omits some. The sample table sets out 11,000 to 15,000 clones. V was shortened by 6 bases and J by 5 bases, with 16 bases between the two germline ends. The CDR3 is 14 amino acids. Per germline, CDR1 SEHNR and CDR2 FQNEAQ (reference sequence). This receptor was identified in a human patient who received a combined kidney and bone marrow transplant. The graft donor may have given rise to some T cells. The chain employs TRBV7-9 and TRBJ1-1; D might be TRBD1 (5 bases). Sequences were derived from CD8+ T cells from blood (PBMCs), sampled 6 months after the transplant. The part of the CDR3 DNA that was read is TGTGCCAGCAGTTTTAGGGGAGGAGATACTGAA. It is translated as CASSFRGGDTE. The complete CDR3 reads CASSFRGGDTEAFF.